This T cell receptor beta chain came from a study of a mutant IDH1 vaccine in newly diagnosed glioma. Study context: There were eight vaccinations for patients, given in weeks 1, 3, 5, 7, 11, 15, 19 and 23. Treated patients had a mean age of approximately 40 years and a 62.5% male, around 38% female split. Earlier treatment was radiotherapy, temozolomide, or both, with most getting both.

The V end lost 4 bases, the J end lost 8 bases, and 20 bases lay between the germline ends. The CDR3 is made up of 16 amino acids. Germline CDR1 is MNHNS and CDR2 is SASEGT. Note on this clone: Its antigen remains unknown.

Noted time point: week 5, during vaccination. The content of each vaccine dose was 300 ug of mutant IDH1 20-mer peptide, and topical imiquimod accompanied it. Using immunoSEQ multiplex PCR, the repertoire was profiled, and TCRdb retains in-frame clones only, with some absent. The profile shows fewer than 65,000 clones, approximately 82% of them singletons. This chain uses TRBV6-1 with TRBJ1-4, with a possible D match to TRBD1 (5 bases). The receptor's source is a man in his thirties or forties with glioma. This specimen was PBMCs, taken from a glioma patient whose treatment included an IDH1 peptide vaccine. In nucleotides, the CDR3 is TGTGCCAGCAGTGGGTCGTTCGCCCTGGGACGGGAAAAACTGTTTTTT. Protein sequence: CASSGSFALGREKLFF.